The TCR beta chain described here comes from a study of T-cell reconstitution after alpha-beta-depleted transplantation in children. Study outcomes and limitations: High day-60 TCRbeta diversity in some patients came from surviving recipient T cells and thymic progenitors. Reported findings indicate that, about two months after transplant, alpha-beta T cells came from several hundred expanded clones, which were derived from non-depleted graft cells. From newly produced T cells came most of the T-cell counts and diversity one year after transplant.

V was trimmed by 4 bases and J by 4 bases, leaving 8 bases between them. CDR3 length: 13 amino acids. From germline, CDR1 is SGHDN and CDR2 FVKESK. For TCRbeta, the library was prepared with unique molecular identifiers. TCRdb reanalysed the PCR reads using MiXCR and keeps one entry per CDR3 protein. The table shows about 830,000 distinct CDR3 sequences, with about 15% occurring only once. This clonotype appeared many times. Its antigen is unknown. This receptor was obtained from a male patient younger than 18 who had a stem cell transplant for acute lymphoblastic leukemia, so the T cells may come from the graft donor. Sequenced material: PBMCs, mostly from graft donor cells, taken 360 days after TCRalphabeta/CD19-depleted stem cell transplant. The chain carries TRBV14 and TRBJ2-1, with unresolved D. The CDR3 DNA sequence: TGTGCCAGCAGCCTATATCGTTACAATGAGCAGTTCTTC. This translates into CASSLYRYNEQFF. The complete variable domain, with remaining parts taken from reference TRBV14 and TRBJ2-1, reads EAGVTQFPSHSVIEKGQTVTLRCDPISGHDNLYWYRRVMGKEIKFLLHFVKESKQDESGMPNNRFLAERTGGTYSTLKVQPAELEDSGVYFCASSLYRYNEQFFGPGTRLTVL.